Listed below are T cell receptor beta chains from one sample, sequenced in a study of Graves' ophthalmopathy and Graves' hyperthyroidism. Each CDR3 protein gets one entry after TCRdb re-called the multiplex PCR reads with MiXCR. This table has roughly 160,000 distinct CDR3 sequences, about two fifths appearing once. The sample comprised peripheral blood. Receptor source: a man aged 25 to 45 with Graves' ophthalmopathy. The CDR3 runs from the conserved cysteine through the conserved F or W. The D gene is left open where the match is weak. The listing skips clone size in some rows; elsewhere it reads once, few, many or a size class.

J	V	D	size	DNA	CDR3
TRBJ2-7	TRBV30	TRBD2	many	TGTGCCTGGAGTGTGGGAGCCCGACTAGCGGATCGGGGGTTC	CAWSVGARLADRGF
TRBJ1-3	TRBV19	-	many	TGTGCCAGTAGGAAAGACGGAAACTCTGGAAACACCATATATTTT	CASRKDGNSGNTIYF
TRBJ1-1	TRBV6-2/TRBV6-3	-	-	TGTGCCAGCAGTTACCTGGGCGGATTGAACACTGAAGCTTTCTTT	CASSYLGGLNTEAFF
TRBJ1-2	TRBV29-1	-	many	TGCAGCGTTGAAGAGTCCAGGGTCAGCTATGGCTACACCTTC	CSVEESRVSYGYTF
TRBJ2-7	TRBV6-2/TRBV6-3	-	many	TGTGCCAGAAACATAGCCTGTAACTACGAGCAGTACTTC	CARNIACNYEQYF
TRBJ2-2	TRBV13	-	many	TGTGCCAGCAGCTCGCGCTTAGACAGGAACACCGGGGAGCTGTTTTTT	CASSSRLDRNTGELFF
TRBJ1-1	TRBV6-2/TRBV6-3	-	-	TGTGCCAGCAGTTCGGACAGCTTCGAGTTCCTTGAAGCTTTCTTT	CASSSDSFEFLEAFF
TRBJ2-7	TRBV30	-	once	TGTGCCTGGAGTGGATTGGGCGACGAGCAGTACTTC	CAWSGLGDEQYF
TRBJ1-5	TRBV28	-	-	TGTGCCAGCAGTATACCTGGGTTTCTGGCCCGCGAAAATCAGCCCCAGCATTTT	CASSIPGFLARENQPQHF
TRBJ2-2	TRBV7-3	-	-	TGTGCCAGCAGCCCTCATTATGATGGTAGCGGGGAGCTGTTTTTT	CASSPHYDGSGELFF
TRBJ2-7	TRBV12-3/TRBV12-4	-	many	TGTGCCAGCAGTTCTTCTTTGACCGCAGGCTACGAGCAGTACTTC	CASSSSLTAGYEQYF
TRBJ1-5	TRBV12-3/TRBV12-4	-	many	TGTGCCAGCAGTCCCGAGTTTCAACAGCCCCAGCATTTT	CASSPEFQQPQHF
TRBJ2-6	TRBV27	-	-	TGTGCCAGCAGTTCCAGACGGGGTTTAACTCCGACCCCTGGGGCCAACGTCCTGACTTTC	CASSSRRGLTPTPGANVLTF
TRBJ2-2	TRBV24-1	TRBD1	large	TGTGCCACCAGTGACGACAGGGACACCGGGGAGCTGTTTTTT	CATSDDRDTGELFF
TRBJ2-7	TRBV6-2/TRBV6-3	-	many	TGTGCCAGCAGTCGAGAAAGGGTGGGATCCGAGCAGTACTTC	CASSRERVGSEQYF
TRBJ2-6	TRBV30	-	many	TGTGCCTGGAGTGCACAGGTCTCTGGGGCCAACGTCCTGACTTTC	CAWSAQVSGANVLTF
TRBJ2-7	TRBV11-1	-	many	TGTGCCAGCAGCTCGGCGCCCGGGGTGAGGAGCTCCTACGAGCAGTACTTC	CASSSAPGVRSSYEQYF
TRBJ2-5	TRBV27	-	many	TGTGCCAGCAGTCATTCCGGAGGAGAGACCCAGTACTTC	CASSHSGGETQYF
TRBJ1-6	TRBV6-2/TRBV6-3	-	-	TGTGCCAGCAGTTTACTAACAGGGAATTCACCCCTCCACTTT	CASSLLTGNSPLHF
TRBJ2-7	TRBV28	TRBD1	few	TGTGCCAGCAGTCCCTGGACAGGGGCAGGCTACGAGCAGTACTTC	CASSPWTGAGYEQYF
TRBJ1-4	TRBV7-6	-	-	TGTGCCAGCAGCTTAGTAGGGACGACTAATGAAAAACTGTTTTTT	CASSLVGTTNEKLFF
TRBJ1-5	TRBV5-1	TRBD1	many	TGCGCCAGCAGCTTACAGGGGGCGGATCAGCCCCAGCATTTT	CASSLQGADQPQHF
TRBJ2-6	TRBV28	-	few	TGTGCCAGCAGTTTTGGGCCCTCGAGCTCTGGGGCCAACGTCCTGACTTTC	CASSFGPSSSGANVLTF
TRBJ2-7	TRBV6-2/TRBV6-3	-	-	TGTGCCAGCACCTACGGCGGAAGGGGGTACGAGCAGTACTTC	CASTYGGRGYEQYF
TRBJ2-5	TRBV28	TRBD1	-	TGTGCCAGCAGCCCCAGACAGGGTCAGACCCAGTACTTC	CASSPRQGQTQYF
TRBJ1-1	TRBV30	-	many	TGTGCCTGGACCCAAGGGAGCAGTGAAGCTTTCTTT	CAWTQGSSEAFF
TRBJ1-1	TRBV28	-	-	TGTGCCAGCAGTCCCAGACACCCTGAAGCTTTCTTT	CASSPRHPEAFF
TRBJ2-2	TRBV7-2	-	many	TGTGCCAGCAGCTTGGGCAGGGGCCCCCCCGGGGAGCTGTTTTTT	CASSLGRGPPGELFF
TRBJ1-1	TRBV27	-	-	TGTGCCAGCAGTCTAATGAGTGGGGTGAACACTGAAGCTTTCTTT	CASSLMSGVNTEAFF
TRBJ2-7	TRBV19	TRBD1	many	TGTGCCAGTACTGGGGGTAGACAGGGGTCCTACGAGCAGTACTTC	CASTGGRQGSYEQYF
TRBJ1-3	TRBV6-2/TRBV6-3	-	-	TGTGCCAGCAGTTACTCGATCCACTCTGGAAACACCATATATTTT	CASSYSIHSGNTIYF